This T cell receptor (beta chain) is drawn from a study of Graves' ophthalmopathy and Graves' hyperthyroidism. Whole-study results and caveats: Blood also harbored most expanded thyroid clonotypes above 0.001 frequency. This model predicted ophthalmopathy progression (sensitivity roughly 64%, specificity 72.22%). From stable hyperthyroidism, ophthalmopathy was separated by a 13-signature model with about 88% sensitivity and approximately 81% specificity.

The evidence that diagnosis relied on was clinical symptoms, serum thyroxine, TRAb, thyroid ultrasound and orbital computed tomography. Scientists amplified the TCR beta CDR3 regions from RNA transcripts. An initial RT-PCR round employing HTBI primers preceded a second-round multiplex PCR. TCRdb processed the multiplex PCR reads anew with MiXCR; each CDR3 protein has one entry. The sample carries 650,000 to 800,000 distinct CDR3 sequences, roughly 41% recorded once. Germline CDR1 SGHTS, CDR2 YDEGEE. Between the trimmed V and J ends, which lost 5 bases and 1 base, there was a span of 10 bases. CDR3 size: 15 residues. This clonotype came up many times. What it binds is unknown.

The sequence was obtained from an adult man with Graves' ophthalmopathy. Sequencing was done on a sample of peripheral blood. The rearrangement joins TRBV5-8 to TRBJ1-6, with D unclear. The CDR3 loop reads CASRGSASYNSPLHF. The CDR3 nucleotides read TGTGCCAGCAGGGGATCGGCGTCCTATAATTCACCCCTCCACTTT.